The 3 T cell receptor beta chains reported below all come from one sample, sequenced in a study of cytomegalovirus exposure and HLA in healthy donors. Vbeta (60) and Jbeta (13) primers were used in the PCR. Clones were sequenced by immunoSEQ multiplex PCR, and TCRdb holds only the in-frame ones, with some missing. Of around 180,000 clones detected, 85% appear once; the ten largest clones hold 1%. The specimen was PBMCs. Receptors originate from a boy aged 2-15 years in good health and CMV-seronegative.

The chain links TRBV10-1 to TRBJ1-6; D is unclear. Germline CDR1 WNHNN, CDR2 SYGVQD (reference sequence). V dropped 6 bases and J dropped 13 bases, with 13 bases sitting between them. This CDR3 is built from 12 residues. CDR3 sequence (DNA): TGCGCCAGCAGCGACGACATCCTCCCCCTCCACTTT. The encoded protein is CASSDDILPLHF.

The rearrangement uses TRBV19 and TRBJ2-1, with D perhaps TRBD1 (6 bases). Germline CDR1 is LNHDA and CDR2 is SQIVND (reference sequence). This CDR3 is built from 16 residues. Trimming removed 1 base at V and 10 bases at J, with 20 bases between. The CDR3 reads CASSIGQTGQSKEQFF. For the CDR3, the DNA is TGTGCCAGTAGTATAGGTCAGACGGGACAATCCAAGGAGCAGTTCTTC.

The chain couples TRBV28 to TRBJ2-5, with D possibly matching TRBD2 (5 bases). V lost 8 bases to trimming and J lost 3 bases, with 25 bases between them. The CDR3 contains 17 residues. The germline gives CDR1 MDHEN, CDR2 SYDVKM. In DNA form, the CDR3 reads TGTGCCAGCGCAGCCGCCAAACACGGCACCGGGGAAGAGACCCAGTACTTC. Its protein is CASAAAKHGTGEETQYF.